This TCR beta chain was profiled in a study of blood T cells in healthy people across ages. Next came a second PCR, run for about 6 to 12 cycles, which used a sample-barcoded 5' primer along with a J-beta primer mix. Using its own MiXCR run on the 5' RACE reads, TCRdb lists one record per CDR3 protein. The repertoire holds around 1,100,000 distinct CDR3 sequences, with under 40% as singletons. The V segment lost 0 bases and the J segment 6 bases; nucleotides outside the gene matches: 8. Germline V gives CDR1 SGHRS, CDR2 YFSETQ. The length of the CDR3 is 15 residues. J is TRBJ1-2 and V is TRBV5-1; TRBD1 matches at 7 bases. What was sequenced was blood. This sequence originates from a man aged 18 to 30 in good health. CDR3 residues: CASSLEQGVSHGYTF. The CDR3 DNA follows: TGCGCCAGCAGCTTGGAGCAGGGGGTTTCGCATGGCTACACCTTC.